This T cell receptor beta chain comes out of a study of prognosis after radiotherapy for stage I lung cancer. Germline-derived CDR1 and CDR2 are DFQATT and SNEGSKA (reference sequence). The CDR3 sequence is 16 residues long. Whole-study results and caveats: When patients developed distant metastases, their Shannon entropy after stereotactic body radiation therapy was lower. Patients given stereotactic body radiation therapy showed fewer unique TCR clones afterward, median 10,088 versus 6,861.

Template was genomic DNA; TCR beta CDR3 amplified in two multiplex PCR rounds. Amplification during the initial PCR round employed primers specific to each TRBV and TRBJ gene. TCRdb recomputed calls from the multiplex PCR reads with MiXCR, one row per CDR3 protein. The sample lists approximately 20,000 distinct CDR3 sequences, roughly 26% occurring once. Concerning this clonotype itself: Its target is unknown. One end of the junction is discordant with germline, which a read error may explain.

This receptor was taken from a donor aged 50 or older with non-small cell lung cancer. The source was PBMCs, collected before or after stereotactic body radiation therapy (not recorded which). This chain joins TRBV20-1 and TRBJ2-5; a possible D gene is TRBD2 (7 bases). CDR3 nucleotide sequence: TGCAGTGCTATAGGGGGGGAGGGACGGACCCAAGAGACCCAATACTTC. Translating it yields CSAIGGEGRTQETQYF.